The 15 T cell receptor beta chains below were found in one sample sequenced in a study of human thymus T cells. Produced via immunoSEQ multiplex PCR; TCRdb's table is partial and in-frame only. In the table there are 55,000 to 85,000 clones, over 85% of which are singletons. The thymus tissue came from resections taken during corrective heart surgery. Sequencing input: thymus tissue. Source of these receptors: a girl less than two years old with a congenital heart defect but otherwise immunologically healthy.

The chain joins TRBV25-1 to TRBJ2-1; 7 bases are shared with TRBD2. There are 16 residues in the CDR3. The germline gives CDR1 MGHDK, CDR2 SYGVNS. The trim removed 5 bases at V and 2 bases at J, leaving 9 bases unmatched. The CDR3 sequence is CASSPLGRVPYNEQFF. CDR3 DNA sequence: TGTGCCAGCAGTCCTCTAGGGAGGGTCCCCTACAATGAGCAGTTCTTC. Full variable domain (rest looked up from reference TRBV25-1 and TRBJ2-1): EADIYQTPRYLVIGTGKKITLECSQTMGHDKMYWYQQDPGMELHLIHYSYGVNSTEKGDLSSESTVSRIRTEHFPLTLESARPSHTSQYLCASSPLGRVPYNEQFFGPGTRLTVL.

This clone was seen only a few times. The chain recombines TRBV6-5 with TRBJ1-2; D uncertain. This CDR3 is built from 13 residues. Between the trimmed V and J ends, which lost 9 bases and 3 bases, there was a span of 14 bases. Germline V gene sequence: CDR1 MNHEY, CDR2 SVGAGI. CDR3 residues: CASTSPPDYGYTF. Here the CDR3 DNA reads TGTGCCAGTACTAGCCCGCCGGACTATGGCTACACCTTC.

The chain uses TRBV6-6 and TRBJ2-5; possible D gene TRBD2, 6 bases. The CDR3 is 15 amino acids. CDR1 MNHNY and CDR2 SVGAGI come from the germline V gene (reference sequence). Trimming pared 2 bases from V and 2 bases from J, leaving 12 bases between. The CDR3: CASSYGREGQETQYF. The DNA for the CDR3 is TGTGCCAGCAGTTACGGGCGGGAAGGGCAAGAGACCCAGTACTTC.

The chain has TRBV28 and TRBJ2-7; 9 bases match TRBD1. Germline assignment: CDR1 MDHEN and CDR2 SYDVKM. This CDR3 spans 14 amino acids. V lost 6 bases and J lost 7; bases outside the gene matches: 10. The chain's CDR3 is CASSTGTGLWEQYF. CDR3 bases: TGTGCCAGCAGCACCGGGACAGGGTTGTGGGAGCAGTACTTC.

This clone was observed a single time. The J gene is TRBJ2-5, the V gene TRBV7-6, with TRBD2 matching 8 bases. CDR1 SGHVS and CDR2 FNYEAQ come from the germline V gene. J was trimmed by 7 bases and V by 4 bases; bases with no gene match: 11. The CDR3 runs 15 residues. CDR3 protein: CASSSCRGGMGTQYF. DNA of the CDR3: TGTGCCAGCAGCTCATGTCGGGGGGGGATGGGGACCCAGTACTTC.

The rearrangement joins TRBV4-3 to TRBJ2-7, with 9 bases identical to TRBD2. Germline V gives CDR1 LGHNA, CDR2 YSLEER. The CDR3 spans 17 residues. Trimming took 1 base from V and 4 from J; bases not matched to a gene: 11. CDR3 region: CASSQGVGLAGTYEQYF. In DNA form, the CDR3 reads TGCGCCAGCAGCCAAGGGGTTGGGCTAGCGGGGACTTACGAGCAGTACTTC.

The chain uses TRBV19 and TRBJ2-4; tentatively, D is TRBD2 (6 bases). The CDR3 totals 16 residues. Germline CDR1 reads LNHDA; CDR2 reads SQIVND (reference sequence). Trimming took off 2 bases at V and 1 base at J, with 12 bases between the two ends. This chain's CDR3 is CASSITTSWAKNIQYF. DNA for the CDR3: TGTGCCAGTAGTATAACGACTAGTTGGGCCAAAAACATTCAGTACTTC.

The gene calls are TRBV28 and TRBJ2-2; 8 nucleotides match TRBD2. V shed 8 bases and J 5 bases; nucleotides not matched to a gene: 13. The germline V gene has CDR1 MDHEN and CDR2 SYDVKM. The CDR3 is 16 amino acids. CDR3: CASVSPGREGTGELFF. DNA of the CDR3: TGTGCCAGCGTGTCTCCCGGGAGGGAGGGAACCGGGGAGCTGTTTTTT.

The CDR3 here is CASSSGQGLSTEAFF. The CDR3 DNA sequence: TGTGCCAGCAGTTCTGGACAGGGGTTGTCCACTGAAGCTTTCTTT. The J gene is TRBJ1-1, the V gene TRBV27, with 9 bases lining up with TRBD1. This CDR3 region has 15 residues. Trimming cost V 4 bases and J 4 bases; bases outside gene matches: 7. The germline V gene has CDR1 MNHEY and CDR2 SMNVEV (reference sequence).

V and J are TRBV14 and TRBJ2-3; tentative D call: TRBD2 (5 bases). The CDR3 is 16 residues long. Germline V gene sequence: CDR1 SGHDN, CDR2 FVKESK. The V and J ends lost 4 bases and 0 bases respectively, with 14 bases between them. For the CDR3, the DNA is TGTGCCAGCAGCCCCCCGACAAGGACTAGCACAGATACGCAGTATTTT. Amino acids: CASSPPTRTSTDTQYF.

This rearrangement joins TRBV30 to TRBJ2-1; D perhaps matches TRBD1 (6 bases). The CDR3 is made up of 15 amino acids. V lost 4 bases and J lost 0, with 13 bases in between. Germline V CDR1 and CDR2: GTSNPN, SVGIG (reference sequence). CDR3 amino acids: CAWTVRGSSYNEQFF. CDR3 DNA sequence: TGTGCCTGGACCGTCAGGGGAAGCTCCTACAATGAGCAGTTCTTC.

The chain combines TRBV2 with TRBJ1-1; maybe TRBD1 (6 bases). The CDR3 extends over 13 amino acids. Trimming took off 7 bases at V and 7 bases at J, with 16 bases between the two ends. In germline, CDR1 is SNHLY, CDR2 FYNNEI. CDR3 sequence: CASTHGGAVEAFF. CDR3 DNA sequence: TGTGCCAGCACCCACGGGGGGGCGGTTGAAGCTTTCTTT.

This chain uses TRBV19 with TRBJ2-1, with D possibly TRBD1 on 6 matching bases. Germline values: CDR1 LNHDA, CDR2 SQIVND (reference sequence). The CDR3 runs to 14 residues. V lost 3 bases to trimming and J lost 6 bases, with 12 bases between them. CDR3 sequence (DNA): TGTGCCAGTAGTATCGAGGACAGAATCAATGAGCAGTTCTTC. It yields the protein CASSIEDRINEQFF.

The chain employs TRBV10-2 and TRBJ2-1; 7 bases fit TRBD1. V lost 8 bases, J lost 3 bases, and 4 bases stayed unmatched. The CDR3 runs to 13 residues. In germline, CDR1 is WSHSY, CDR2 SAAADI. This CDR3 reads CASRGDSYNEQFF. DNA for the CDR3: TGCGCCAGCCGAGGGGACAGCTACAATGAGCAGTTCTTC.

The CDR3, as DNA: TGTGCCAGTAGTATAATGTCAGAGAACACTGAAGCTTTCTTT. Encoded protein: CASSIMSENTEAFF. The chain recombines TRBV19 with TRBJ1-1; the D is unclear. CDR1 and CDR2 from the germline V gene are LNHDA and SQIVND (reference sequence). V was pared by 2 bases and J by 1 base, with 8 bases between. This CDR3 comprises 14 residues.